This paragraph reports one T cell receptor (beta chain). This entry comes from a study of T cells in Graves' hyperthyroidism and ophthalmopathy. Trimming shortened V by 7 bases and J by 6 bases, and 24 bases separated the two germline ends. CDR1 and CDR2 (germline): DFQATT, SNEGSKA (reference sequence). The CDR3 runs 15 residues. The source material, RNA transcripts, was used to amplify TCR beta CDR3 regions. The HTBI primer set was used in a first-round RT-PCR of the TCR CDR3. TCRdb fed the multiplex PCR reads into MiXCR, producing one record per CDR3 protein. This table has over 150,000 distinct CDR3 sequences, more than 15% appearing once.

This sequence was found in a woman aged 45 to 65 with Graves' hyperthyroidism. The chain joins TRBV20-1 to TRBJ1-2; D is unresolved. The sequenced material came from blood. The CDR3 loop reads CSGSLETNSLNGYTF. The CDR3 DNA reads TGCAGTGGGTCTCTTGAGACAAATTCCCTCAATGGCTACACCTTC.